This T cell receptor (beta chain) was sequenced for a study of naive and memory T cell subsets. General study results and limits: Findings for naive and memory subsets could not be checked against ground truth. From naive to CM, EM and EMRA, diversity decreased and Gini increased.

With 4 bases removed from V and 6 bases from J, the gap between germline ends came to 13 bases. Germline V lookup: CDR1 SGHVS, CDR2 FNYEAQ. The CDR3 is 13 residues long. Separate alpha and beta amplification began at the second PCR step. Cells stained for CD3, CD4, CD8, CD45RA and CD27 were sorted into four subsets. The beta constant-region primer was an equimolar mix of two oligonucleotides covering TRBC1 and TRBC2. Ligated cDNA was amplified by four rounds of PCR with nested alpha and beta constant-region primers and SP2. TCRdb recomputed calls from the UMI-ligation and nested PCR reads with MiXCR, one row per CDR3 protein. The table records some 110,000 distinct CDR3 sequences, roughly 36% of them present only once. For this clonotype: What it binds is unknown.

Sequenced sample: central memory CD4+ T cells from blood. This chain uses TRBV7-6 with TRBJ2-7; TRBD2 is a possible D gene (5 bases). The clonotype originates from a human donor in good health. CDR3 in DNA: TGTGCCAGCAGCTCTGGAGGAGCCTCCGAGCAGTACTTC. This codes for CASSSGGASEQYF. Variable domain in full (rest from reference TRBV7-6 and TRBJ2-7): GAGVSQSPRYKVTKRGQDVALRCDPISGHVSLYWYRQALGQGPEFLTYFNYEAQQDKSGLPNDRFSAERPEGSISTLTIQRTEQRDSAMYRCASSSGGASEQYFGPGTRLTVT.